This T cell receptor beta chain is drawn from a study of CD8 T cells in ankylosing spondylitis. Findings and limits, study-wide: Typical of ankylosing spondylitis blood, it appeared, was a TCR beta motif of several highly homologous variants.

In this sample, this clonotype turned up a few times. Its antigen is unknown. The V end lost 0 bases, the J end lost 1 base, and 8 bases lay between the germline ends. From germline, CDR1 is SGHRS and CDR2 YFSETQ. This CDR3 comprises 14 residues. TCRdb re-derived calls from the 5' RACE reads in MiXCR, one entry per CDR3 protein. The data hold almost 400,000 distinct CDR3 sequences, with more than 20% observed a single time. The receptor comes from a male donor with ankylosing spondylitis. This chain uses TRBV5-1 with TRBJ2-7; D is perhaps TRBD1 (6 bases). Sequenced input: blood, either unsorted or a sorted T cell fraction (not recorded which). The CDR3 region has the DNA TGCGCCAGCAGCTTGGGACAGGAATCCTACGAGCAGTACTTC. Translation: CASSLGQESYEQYF.